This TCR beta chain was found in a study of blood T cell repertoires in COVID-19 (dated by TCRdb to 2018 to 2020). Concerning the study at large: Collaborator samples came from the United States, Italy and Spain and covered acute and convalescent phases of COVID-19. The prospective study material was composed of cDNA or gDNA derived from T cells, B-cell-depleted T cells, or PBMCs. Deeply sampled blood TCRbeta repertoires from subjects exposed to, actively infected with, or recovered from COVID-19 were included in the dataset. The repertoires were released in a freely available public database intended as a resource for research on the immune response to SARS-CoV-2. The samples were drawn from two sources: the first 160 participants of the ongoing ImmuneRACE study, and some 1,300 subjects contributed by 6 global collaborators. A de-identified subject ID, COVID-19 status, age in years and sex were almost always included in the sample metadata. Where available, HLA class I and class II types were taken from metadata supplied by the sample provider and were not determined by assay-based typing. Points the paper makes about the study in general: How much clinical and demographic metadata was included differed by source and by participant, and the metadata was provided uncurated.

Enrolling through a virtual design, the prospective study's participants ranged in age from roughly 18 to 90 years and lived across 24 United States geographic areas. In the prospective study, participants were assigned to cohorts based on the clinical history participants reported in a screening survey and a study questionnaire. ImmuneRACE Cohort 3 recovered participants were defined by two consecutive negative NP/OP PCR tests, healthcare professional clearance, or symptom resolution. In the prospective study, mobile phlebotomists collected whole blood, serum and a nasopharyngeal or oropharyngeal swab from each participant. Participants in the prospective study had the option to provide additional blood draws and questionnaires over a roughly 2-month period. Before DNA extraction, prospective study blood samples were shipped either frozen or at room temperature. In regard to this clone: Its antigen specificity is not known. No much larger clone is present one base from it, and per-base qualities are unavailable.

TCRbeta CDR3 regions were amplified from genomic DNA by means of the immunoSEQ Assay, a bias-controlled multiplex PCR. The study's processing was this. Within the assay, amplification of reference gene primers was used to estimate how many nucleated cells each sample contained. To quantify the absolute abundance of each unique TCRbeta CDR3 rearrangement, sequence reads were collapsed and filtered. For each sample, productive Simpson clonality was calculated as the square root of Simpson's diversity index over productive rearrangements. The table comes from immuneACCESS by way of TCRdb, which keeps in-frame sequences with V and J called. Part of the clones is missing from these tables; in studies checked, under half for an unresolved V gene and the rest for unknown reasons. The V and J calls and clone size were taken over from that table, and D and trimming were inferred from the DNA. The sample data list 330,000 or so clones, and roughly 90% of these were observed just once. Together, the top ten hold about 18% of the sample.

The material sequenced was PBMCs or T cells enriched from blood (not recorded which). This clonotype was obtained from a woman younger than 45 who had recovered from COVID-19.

The CDR3 has the sequence CASSIGETEAFF. The DNA reads TGTGCCAGTAGTATAGGAGAAACTGAAGCTTTCTTT. The chain links TRBV19 with TRBJ1-1; a confident D gene designation cannot be given. CDR3 length: 12 amino acids, cysteine to phenylalanine. Just CDR3 DNA is preserved here, 36 bases in frame from base 1. Looking up the germline V gene (reference sequence) yields CDR1 LNHDA and CDR2 SQIVND. Deletion took 1 base off V and 5 bases off J, with a span of 5 bases between the germline ends.